These 5 T cell receptor beta chains share one sample of origin, sequenced in a study of shared clonotypes between healthy human individuals. Sequenced by immunoSEQ multiplex PCR; TCRdb stores in-frame clones only, minus some. This sample has about 590,000 clones, with 95% found just once. Naive-designated CD8 cells lacked CD45RO, were positively enriched for CCR7, and omitted terminally differentiated effector memory CD45RA+ cells. Specimen: naive CD8+ T cells sorted from blood. These receptors all come from a woman in her 30s in good health.

This chain uses TRBV11-2 with TRBJ2-7; D uncertain. The CDR3 runs to 13 residues. Germline CDR1 is SGHAT and CDR2 is FQNNGV. V shed 2 bases and J shed 5 bases, with 10 bases lying between them. The CDR3 coding sequence is TGTGCCAGCAGCTTATGGCCCCTCGACGAGCAGTACTTC. The encoded protein is CASSLWPLDEQYF.

The CDR3 spells CSVVGLAGATGLIYEQYF. CDR3 in DNA: TGCAGCGTTGTCGGGCTAGCGGGAGCCACCGGACTTATATACGAGCAGTACTTC. This chain joins TRBV29-1 and TRBJ2-7, with 10 bases aligning to TRBD2. The ends lost 4 bases at V and 4 bases at J; junction bases unmatched: 19. Germline values: CDR1 SQVTM, CDR2 ANQGSEA. There are 18 residues in the CDR3.

V is TRBV14 and J is TRBJ2-1; 11 nucleotides align to TRBD2. The CDR3 spans 16 residues. The V gene's germline CDR1 is SGHDN and CDR2 FVKESK. Trimming removed 2 bases from V and 7 bases from J; junction bases left unmatched: 7. The CDR3 here is CASSQKGLAEINEQFF. The DNA for the CDR3 is TGTGCCAGCAGCCAAAAGGGACTAGCGGAGATAAATGAGCAGTTCTTC.

This clone came up once. The chain joins TRBV6-5 to TRBJ2-3; possible D gene TRBD2, 5 bases. Between the trimmed V and J ends, which lost 5 bases and 0 bases, there was a span of 12 bases. CDR1 MNHEY and CDR2 SVGAGI come from the germline V gene. The CDR3 has 15 amino acids. The CDR3 spells CASSVIARSTDTQYF. CDR3 coding DNA: TGTGCCAGCAGTGTGATAGCGAGAAGCACAGATACGCAGTATTTT.

V and J are TRBV5-6 and TRBJ2-7; 8 nucleotides agree with TRBD1. This CDR3 is 14 amino acids long. Unmatched junction bases numbered 4, after V lost 0 bases and J lost 5 bases. Germline assignment: CDR1 SGHDT and CDR2 YYEEEE. The CDR3 DNA reads TGTGCCAGCAGCTTGGGGCAGGGGGCGGACGAGCAGTACTTC. Translating gives CASSLGQGADEQYF. The entire variable domain, with the rest obtained from reference TRBV5-6 and TRBJ2-7, is as follows: DAGVTQSPTHLIKTRGQQVTLRCSPKSGHDTVSWYQQALGQGPQFIFQYYEEEERQRGNFPDRFSGHQFPNYSSELNVNALLLGDSALYLCASSLGQGADEQYFGPGTRLTVT.